This passage covers 21 T cell receptor beta chains from one sample sequenced in a study of T cell responses to AZD1222 COVID-19 vaccine. Measured with immunoSEQ multiplex PCR; TCRdb has only the in-frame clones, and not every one. Of roughly 150,000 clones listed, 84% are singletons. The sequences come from peripheral blood, collected on day 0 of AZD1222 vaccination. The receptor source for this set is an adult in good health.

This clone has just a few counts. This rearrangement joins TRBV11-2 to TRBJ2-7, with 7 bases identical to TRBD2. V trimming: 5 bases; J trimming: 0 bases; junction bases outside the gene matches: 7. Germline values: CDR1 SGHAT, CDR2 FQNNGV. The CDR3 consists of 15 residues. CDR3 nucleotides: TGTGCCAGCAGCCCACTAGCGTTGAGCTCCTACGAGCAGTACTTC. It is translated as CASSPLALSSYEQYF.

CDR3 DNA: TGTGCCAGCAGTCTCCAGAGGGGCTACGAGCAGTACTTC. Translating it yields CASSLQRGYEQYF. The chain joins TRBV27 to TRBJ2-7; the D call may be TRBD1 or TRBD2 (5 bases each). Germline V CDR1 and CDR2: MNHEY, SMNVEV (reference sequence). The V end was cut by 5 bases, the J end by 3 bases, with 11 bases between. This CDR3 comprises 13 residues.

V usage is TRBV29-1 and J usage is TRBJ1-6; D remains unclear. This CDR3 has 13 residues. Germline lookup yields CDR1 SQVTM and CDR2 ANQGSEA. Deletions cut 7 bases from V and 9 bases from J, with 16 bases between. The CDR3 coding sequence is TGCAGCGCCGCCCTGGGTCTAGGTTCACCCCTCCACTTT. Its protein product is CSAALGLGSPLHF.

The chain combines TRBV2 with TRBJ1-3; no clear D. V was shortened by 6 bases and J by 0 bases, with 9 bases between the two germline ends. The CDR3 totals 14 residues. Germline CDR1 SNHLY, CDR2 FYNNEI. The CDR3 nucleotides are TGTGCCAGCAGCGTCGAAAGCTCTGGAAACACCATATATTTT. This sequence encodes CASSVESSGNTIYF.

The V call is TRBV19, the J call TRBJ2-2; 11 bases are shared with TRBD2. The CDR3 runs to 16 residues. V lost 2 bases and J lost 4; bases outside the gene matches: 3. Germline CDR1 is LNHDA and CDR2 is SQIVND (reference sequence). CDR3 protein: CASSITLAGGTGELFF. For the CDR3, the DNA is TGTGCCAGTAGTATAACGCTAGCGGGGGGCACCGGGGAGCTGTTTTTT.

With respect to this clone: A read error may produce the germline difference seen at one junction end. CDR3 region: CASSSGQRFNTEVFF. The CDR3 DNA reads as TGTGCCAGCAGCTCCGGACAGAGATTTAACACTGAAGTTTTCTTT. The chain links TRBV9 to TRBJ1-1; the D gene is possibly TRBD1 (6 bases). There are 15 residues in the CDR3. In germline, CDR1 is SGDLS, CDR2 YYNGEE.

There are many counts of this clone. V is TRBV6-1 and J is TRBJ1-2; 7 bases are shared with TRBD1. In germline, CDR1 is MNHNS, CDR2 SASEGT. The CDR3 extends over 17 amino acids. J lost 4 bases, V lost 2 bases, and 13 bases had no gene match. Written as DNA, the CDR3 is TGTGCCAGCAGTGAAAGCCGGACAGGTTACAACACCTATGGCTACACCTTC. It translates to CASSESRTGYNTYGYTF.

The J gene is TRBJ1-4, the V gene TRBV5-1; TRBD1 is a possible D gene (5 bases). The CDR3 spans 14 residues. With 0 bases removed from V and 7 bases from J, the gap between germline ends came to 10 bases. In germline, CDR1 is SGHRS, CDR2 YFSETQ. CDR3 amino acids: CASSLERGGEKLFF. The CDR3 DNA sequence: TGCGCCAGCAGCTTGGAAAGGGGTGGTGAAAAACTGTTTTTT.

This chain uses TRBV5-1 with TRBJ1-1; the D is unclear. V lost 2 bases, J lost 4 bases, and 6 bases lay in between. The CDR3 extends over 12 amino acids. CDR1 and CDR2 (germline): SGHRS, YFSETQ. CDR3 residues: CASSFSGTEAFF. CDR3 nucleotide sequence: TGCGCCAGCAGCTTTAGCGGCACTGAAGCTTTCTTT.

V gene TRBV7-2 combines with J gene TRBJ1-5; the D is unclear. The ends were cut back, 5 bases at V and 8 bases at J, with 10 bases in the middle. This CDR3 contains 12 residues. Germline V gene sequence: CDR1 SGHTA, CDR2 FQGNSA. CDR3 amino acids: CASSPLGKPQHF. The CDR3 DNA sequence: TGTGCCAGCAGCCCCCTTGGGAAGCCCCAGCATTTT. Full variable domain (remainder filled in from reference TRBV7-2 and TRBJ1-5): GAGVSQSPSNKVTEKGKDVELRCDPISGHTALYWYRQSLGQGLEFLIYFQGNSAPDKSGLPSDRFSAERTGGSVSTLTIQRTQQEDSAVYLCASSPLGKPQHFGDGTRLSIL.

The V and J genes are TRBV25-1 and TRBJ2-6; D not resolved. There are 18 residues in the CDR3. The V and J ends lost 1 base and 0 bases respectively, with 13 bases between them. CDR1 is MGHDK, CDR2 SYGVNS, per germline. CDR3 loop: CASSESESRASGANVLTF. The DNA for the CDR3 is TGTGCCAGCAGTGAATCGGAGTCAAGGGCCTCTGGGGCCAACGTCCTGACTTTC.

This sequence joins TRBV7-2 and TRBJ2-1; 7 nucleotides agree with TRBD2. Looked up from germline, CDR1 is SGHTA and CDR2 is FQGNSA. With V trimmed by 5 bases and J by 1 base, 5 bases remained unmatched. This CDR3 is built from 15 residues. The CDR3 protein is CASSPRRGSYNEQFF. DNA of the CDR3: TGTGCCAGCAGCCCGCGGCGGGGGTCCTACAATGAGCAGTTCTTC.

J is TRBJ1-5 and V is TRBV6-5; 10 bases line up with TRBD1. V gave up 6 bases and J gave up 4 bases; unmatched junction bases: 6. Germline V lookup: CDR1 MNHEY, CDR2 SVGAGI. This CDR3 is 15 amino acids long. The CDR3, as DNA: TGTGCCAGCAGGGGATTGGGACAGGGGAATCAGCCCCAGCATTTT. Its translation: CASRGLGQGNQPQHF.

In its sample, this clone was seen once. The genes are TRBV7-6 and TRBJ1-1; 8 positions agree with TRBD1. Germline trimming cut 5 bases from V and 1 base from J; bases unmatched to any gene: 3. The CDR3 spans 14 residues. Germline-derived CDR1 and CDR2 are SGHVS and FNYEAQ. The CDR3 DNA reads as TGTGCCAGCAGCGGCGGACAGGGGAACACTGAAGCTTTCTTT. Its protein product is CASSGGQGNTEAFF.

V is TRBV28 and J is TRBJ1-2; TRBD1 matches 8 bases. The CDR3 loop spans 13 amino acids. The V segment lost 6 bases and the J segment 5 bases; nucleotides outside the gene matches: 5. The germline V gene has CDR1 MDHEN and CDR2 SYDVKM. The CDR3 sequence: CASRPGGSYGYTF. The CDR3 bases are TGTGCCAGCAGGCCAGGGGGCTCTTATGGCTACACCTTC.

The chain combines TRBV28 with TRBJ1-2; no clear D. Trimming cost V 5 bases and J 0 bases, with 16 bases left between them. This CDR3 contains 16 residues. The germline gives CDR1 MDHEN, CDR2 SYDVKM. In DNA, the CDR3 is TGTGCCAGCAGTCCAGCCGCGGACGGAGCTAACTATGGCTACACCTTC. Its protein is CASSPAADGANYGYTF.

This clone showed up just a few times. This chain links TRBV7-8 with TRBJ2-1; D perhaps matches TRBD2 (5 bases). The CDR3 has 11 residues. Trimming took 5 bases from V and 7 from J, leaving 6 bases between them. Germline CDR1 SGHVS, CDR2 FQNEAQ. The CDR3 reads CASSRGNEQFF. CDR3 coding DNA: TGTGCCAGCAGCCGGGGAAATGAGCAGTTCTTC.

V usage is TRBV3-1 (or the pseudogene TRBV3-2) and J usage is TRBJ1-5; D gene unclear. The germline V gene has CDR1 LGHDT and CDR2 YNNKEL (reference sequence). The CDR3 spans 12 residues. Trimming cost V 1 base and J 5 bases, with 3 bases left between them. The CDR3 DNA reads as TGTGCCAGCAGCCAAGCCCATCAGCCCCAGCATTTT. Translating it yields CASSQAHQPQHF.

This chain joins TRBV5-6 and TRBJ1-3; no firm D call. Germline-derived CDR1 and CDR2 are SGHDT and YYEEEE. The CDR3 covers 13 residues. With 5 bases removed from V and 3 bases from J, the gap between germline ends came to 9 bases. In DNA form, the CDR3 reads TGTGCCAGCAGTCTGACAAATGGAAACACCATATATTTT. It translates to CASSLTNGNTIYF.

This chain uses TRBV30 with TRBJ2-5, with a possible D match to TRBD2 (6 bases). The V end was cut by 4 bases, the J end by 6 bases, with 12 bases between. This CDR3 region has 12 residues. Per germline, CDR1 GTSNPN and CDR2 SVGIG (reference sequence). This CDR3 is CAWNSGGKTQYF. Written as DNA, the CDR3 is TGTGCCTGGAACAGTGGGGGGAAGACCCAGTACTTC.

This clone was found once. J is TRBJ2-5 and V is TRBV5-5, with D possibly called TRBD1 or TRBD2 (5 bases each). Trimming cost V 5 bases and J 1 base, with 12 bases left between them. The germline CDR1 and CDR2 sequences are SGHKS and YYEKEE (reference sequence). This CDR3 has 14 residues. CDR3 DNA: TGTGCCAGCAGTCCCGTTGGGACCCAAGAGACCCAGTACTTC. This translates into CASSPVGTQETQYF.